This TCR beta chain came from a study of radiation and T cells in renal cell carcinoma. CDR3 length: 16 amino acids. Germline V gives CDR1 SEHNR, CDR2 FQNEAQ (reference sequence). Trimming pared 5 bases from V and 0 bases from J, leaving 11 bases between. The assay was immunoSEQ multiplex PCR, and TCRdb's table has in-frame clones only and misses some. Of roughly 58,000 clones listed, roughly 80% were seen once; the top ten hold 6% to 7%. This clone was detected a few times. Time point defined: blood 4 weeks post-SBRT, at nephrectomy. Described treatment: 15 Gy SBRT to primary tumor, nephrectomy 4 weeks later. Nephrectomy followed 15 Gy stereotactic body radiation by 4 weeks.

The origin of this receptor is a man between 60 and 75 years old with renal cell carcinoma. The gene calls are TRBV7-9 and TRBJ1-6; tentative D call: TRBD1 (6 bases). The sequences come from blood, collected from a patient whose treatment included radiotherapy and nephrectomy. The CDR3 DNA follows: TGTGCCAGCAGCCCTAGGGGGAACTCCTATAATTCACCCCTCCACTTT. It specifies CASSPRGNSYNSPLHF.